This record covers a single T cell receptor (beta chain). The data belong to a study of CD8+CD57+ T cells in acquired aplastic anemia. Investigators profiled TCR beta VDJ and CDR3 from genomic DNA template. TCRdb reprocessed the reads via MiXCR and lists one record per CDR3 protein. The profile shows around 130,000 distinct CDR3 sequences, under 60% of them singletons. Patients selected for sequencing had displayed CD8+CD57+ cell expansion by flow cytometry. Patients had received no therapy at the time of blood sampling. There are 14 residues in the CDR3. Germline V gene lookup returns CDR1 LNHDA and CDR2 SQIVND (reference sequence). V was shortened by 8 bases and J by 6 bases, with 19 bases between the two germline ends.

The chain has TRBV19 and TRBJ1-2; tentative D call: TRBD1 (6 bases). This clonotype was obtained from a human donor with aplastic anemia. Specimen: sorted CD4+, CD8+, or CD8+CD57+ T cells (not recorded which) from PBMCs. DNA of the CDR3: TGTGCCAGTCAAACACAAGACAGGATCGATGGCTACACCTTC. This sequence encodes CASQTQDRIDGYTF.